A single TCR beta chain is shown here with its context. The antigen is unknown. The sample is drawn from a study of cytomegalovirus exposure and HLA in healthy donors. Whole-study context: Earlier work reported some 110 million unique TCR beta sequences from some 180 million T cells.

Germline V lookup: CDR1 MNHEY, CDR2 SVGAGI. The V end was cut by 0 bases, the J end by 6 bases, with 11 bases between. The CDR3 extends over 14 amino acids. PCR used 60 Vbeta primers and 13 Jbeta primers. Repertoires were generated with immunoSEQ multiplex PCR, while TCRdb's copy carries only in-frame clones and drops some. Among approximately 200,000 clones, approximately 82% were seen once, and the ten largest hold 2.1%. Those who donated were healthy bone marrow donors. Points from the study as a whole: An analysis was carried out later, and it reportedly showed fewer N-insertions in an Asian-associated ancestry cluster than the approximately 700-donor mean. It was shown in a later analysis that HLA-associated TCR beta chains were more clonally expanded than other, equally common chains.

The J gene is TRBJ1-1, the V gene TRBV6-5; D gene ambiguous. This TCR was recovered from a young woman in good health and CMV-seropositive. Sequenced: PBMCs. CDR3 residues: CASSYSSSRSEAFF. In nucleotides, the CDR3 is TGTGCCAGCAGTTACTCTAGCAGTCGGTCTGAAGCTTTCTTT.